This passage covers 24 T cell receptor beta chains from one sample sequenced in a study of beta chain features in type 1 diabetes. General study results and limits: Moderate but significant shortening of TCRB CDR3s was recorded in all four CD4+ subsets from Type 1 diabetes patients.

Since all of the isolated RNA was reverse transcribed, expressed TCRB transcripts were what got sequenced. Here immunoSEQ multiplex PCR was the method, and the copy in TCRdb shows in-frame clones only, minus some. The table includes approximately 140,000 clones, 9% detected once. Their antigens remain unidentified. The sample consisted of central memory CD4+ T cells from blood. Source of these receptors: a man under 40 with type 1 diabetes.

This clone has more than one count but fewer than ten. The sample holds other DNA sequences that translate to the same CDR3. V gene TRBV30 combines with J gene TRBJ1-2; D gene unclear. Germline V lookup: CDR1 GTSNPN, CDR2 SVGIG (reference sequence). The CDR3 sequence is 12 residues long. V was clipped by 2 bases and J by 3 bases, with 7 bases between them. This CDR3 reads CAWSRGDYGYTF. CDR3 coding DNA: TGTGCCTGGAGTCGGGGAGACTATGGCTACACCTTC.

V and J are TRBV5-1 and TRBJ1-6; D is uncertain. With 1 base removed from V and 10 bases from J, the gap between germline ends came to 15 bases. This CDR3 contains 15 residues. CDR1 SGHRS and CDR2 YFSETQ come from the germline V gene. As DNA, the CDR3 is TGCGCCAGCAGCTTGTGGGCAGAAGAACTCTCACCCCTCCACTTT. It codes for CASSLWAEELSPLHF.

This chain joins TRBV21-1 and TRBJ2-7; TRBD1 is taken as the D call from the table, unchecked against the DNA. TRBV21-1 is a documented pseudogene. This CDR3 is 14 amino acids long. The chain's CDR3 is CASSTWDRRYEQYF. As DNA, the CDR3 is TGTGCCAGCAGCACATGGGACAGGCGCTACGAGCAGTACTTC.

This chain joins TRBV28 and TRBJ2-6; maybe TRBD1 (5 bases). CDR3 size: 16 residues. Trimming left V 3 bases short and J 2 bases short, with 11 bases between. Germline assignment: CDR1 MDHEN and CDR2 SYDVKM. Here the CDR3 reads CASSFRGAAGANVLTF. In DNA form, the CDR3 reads TGTGCCAGCAGTTTTCGTGGGGCGGCTGGGGCCAACGTCCTGACTTTC.

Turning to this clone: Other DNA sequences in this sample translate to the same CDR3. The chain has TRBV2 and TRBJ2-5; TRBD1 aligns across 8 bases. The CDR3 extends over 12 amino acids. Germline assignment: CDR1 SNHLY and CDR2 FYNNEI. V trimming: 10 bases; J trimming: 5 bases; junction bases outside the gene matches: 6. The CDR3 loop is CATQGAGETQYF. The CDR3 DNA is TGTGCCACCCAGGGGGCCGGGGAGACCCAGTACTTC.

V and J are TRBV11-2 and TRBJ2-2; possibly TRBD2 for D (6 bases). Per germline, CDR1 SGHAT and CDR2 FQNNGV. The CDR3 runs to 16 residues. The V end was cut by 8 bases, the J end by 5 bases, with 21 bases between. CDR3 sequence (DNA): TGTGCCAGCGCCCCGAGGGGCGGGATGGGAACCGGGGAGCTGTTTTTT. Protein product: CASAPRGGMGTGELFF.

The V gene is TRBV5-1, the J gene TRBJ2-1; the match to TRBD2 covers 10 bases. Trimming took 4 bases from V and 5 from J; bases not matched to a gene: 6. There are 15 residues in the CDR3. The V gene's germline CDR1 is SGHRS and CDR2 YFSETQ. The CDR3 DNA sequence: TGCGCCAGCAGCCGGTTAGCGGGGGGAGACAATGAGCAGTTCTTC. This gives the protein CASSRLAGGDNEQFF. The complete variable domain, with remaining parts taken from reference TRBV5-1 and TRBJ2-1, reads KAGVTQTPRYLIKTRGQQVTLSCSPISGHRSVSWYQQTPGQGLQFLFEYFSETQRNKGNFPGRFSGRQFSNSRSEMNVSTLELGDSALYLCASSRLAGGDNEQFFGPGTRLTVL.

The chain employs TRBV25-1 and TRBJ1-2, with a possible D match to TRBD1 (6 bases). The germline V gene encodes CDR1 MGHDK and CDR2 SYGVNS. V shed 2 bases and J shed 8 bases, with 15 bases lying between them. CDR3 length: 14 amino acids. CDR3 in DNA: TGTGCCAGCAGTGAACTGGGGGGGCGAGCCGGCTACACCTTC. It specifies CASSELGGRAGYTF.

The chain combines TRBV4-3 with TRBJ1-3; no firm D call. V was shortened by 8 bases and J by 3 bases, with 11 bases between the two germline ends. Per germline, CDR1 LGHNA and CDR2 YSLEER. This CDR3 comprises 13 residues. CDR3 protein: CASALEGGNTIYF. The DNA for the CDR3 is TGCGCCAGCGCCCTCGAGGGTGGAAACACCATATATTTT.

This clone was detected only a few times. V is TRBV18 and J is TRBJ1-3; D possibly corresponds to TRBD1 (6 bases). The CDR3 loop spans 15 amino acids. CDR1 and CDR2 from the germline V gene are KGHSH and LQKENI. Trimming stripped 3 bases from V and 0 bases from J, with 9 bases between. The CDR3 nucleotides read TGTGCCAGCTCACCGCTACAGGGCTCTGGAAACACCATATATTTT. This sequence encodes CASSPLQGSGNTIYF.

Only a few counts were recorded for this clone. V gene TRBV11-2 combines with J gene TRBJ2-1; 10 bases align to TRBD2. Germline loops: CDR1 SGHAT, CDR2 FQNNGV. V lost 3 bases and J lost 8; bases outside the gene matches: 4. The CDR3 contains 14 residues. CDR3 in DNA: TGTGCCAGCAGCTTGCAGCGGGGGGGCTATGAGCAGTTCTTC. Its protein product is CASSLQRGGYEQFF.

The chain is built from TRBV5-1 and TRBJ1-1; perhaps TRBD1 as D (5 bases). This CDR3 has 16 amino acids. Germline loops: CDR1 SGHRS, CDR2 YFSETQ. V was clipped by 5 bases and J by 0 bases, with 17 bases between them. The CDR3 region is CASSPGAGHLNTEAFF. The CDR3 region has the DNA TGCGCCAGCAGTCCCGGCGCCGGACACTTGAACACTGAAGCTTTCTTT.

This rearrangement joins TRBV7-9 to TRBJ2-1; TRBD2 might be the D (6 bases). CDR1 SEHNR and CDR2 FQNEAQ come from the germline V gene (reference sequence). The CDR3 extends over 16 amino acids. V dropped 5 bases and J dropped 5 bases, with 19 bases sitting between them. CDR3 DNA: TGTGCCAGCAGCCGATACTCGGCTAGCGTCAACAATGAGCAGTTCTTC. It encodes CASSRYSASVNNEQFF.

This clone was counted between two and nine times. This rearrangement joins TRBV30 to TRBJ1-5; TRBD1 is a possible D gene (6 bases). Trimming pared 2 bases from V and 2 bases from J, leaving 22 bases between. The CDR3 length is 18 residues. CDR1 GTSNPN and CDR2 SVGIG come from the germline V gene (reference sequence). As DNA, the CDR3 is TGTGCCTGGAGTCCCCAAGGGGGAGGGGGAGGGGGCAATCAGCCCCAGCATTTT. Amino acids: CAWSPQGGGGGGNQPQHF.

The CDR3 reads CASSSGQGPQPQHF. CDR3 coding DNA: TGTGCCAGCAGCTCAGGACAGGGTCCTCAGCCCCAGCATTTT. This chain uses TRBV7-2 with TRBJ1-5; the match to TRBD1 covers 8 bases. Germline loops: CDR1 SGHTA, CDR2 FQGNSA. The V and J ends lost 4 bases and 6 bases, in that order; junction bases with no gene match: 5. The CDR3 loop spans 14 amino acids.

CDR3 protein: CASSRRLAGTYNEQFF. In DNA form, the CDR3 reads TGTGCCAGTAGTCGCCGACTAGCGGGGACCTACAATGAGCAGTTCTTC. The chain joins TRBV19 to TRBJ2-1; 11 bases agree with TRBD2. J was trimmed by 2 bases and V by 5 bases; bases with no gene match: 5. The CDR3 spans 16 residues. Germline-derived CDR1 and CDR2 are LNHDA and SQIVND (reference sequence). The complete variable domain, with remaining parts taken from reference TRBV19 and TRBJ2-1, reads DGGITQSPKYLFRKEGQNVTLSCEQNLNHDAMYWYRQDPGQGLRLIYYSQIVNDFQKGDIAEGYSVSREKKESFPLTVTSAQKNPTAFYLCASSRRLAGTYNEQFFGPGTRLTVL.

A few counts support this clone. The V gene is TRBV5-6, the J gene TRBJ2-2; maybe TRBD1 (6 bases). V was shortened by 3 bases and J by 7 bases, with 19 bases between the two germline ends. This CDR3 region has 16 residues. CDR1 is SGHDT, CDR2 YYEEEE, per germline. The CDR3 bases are TGTGCCAGCAGCTCCCCAGGGGCAGGGCGCGGCGGGGAGCTGTTTTTT. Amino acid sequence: CASSSPGAGRGGELFF.

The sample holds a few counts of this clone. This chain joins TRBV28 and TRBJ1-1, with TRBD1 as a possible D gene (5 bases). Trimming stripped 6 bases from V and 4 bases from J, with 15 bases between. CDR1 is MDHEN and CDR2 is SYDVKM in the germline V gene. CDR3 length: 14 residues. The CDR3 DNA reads TGTGCCAGCAGCATAACCCAGGGTCGCACTGAAGCTTTCTTT. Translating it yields CASSITQGRTEAFF.

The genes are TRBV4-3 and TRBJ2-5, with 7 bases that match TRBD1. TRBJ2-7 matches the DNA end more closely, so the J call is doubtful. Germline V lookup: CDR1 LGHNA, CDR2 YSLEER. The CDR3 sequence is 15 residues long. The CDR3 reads CASSPLHRGKFEQYF. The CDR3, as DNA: TGCGCCAGCAGCCCCCTCCACAGGGGAAAATTCGAGCAGTACTTC.

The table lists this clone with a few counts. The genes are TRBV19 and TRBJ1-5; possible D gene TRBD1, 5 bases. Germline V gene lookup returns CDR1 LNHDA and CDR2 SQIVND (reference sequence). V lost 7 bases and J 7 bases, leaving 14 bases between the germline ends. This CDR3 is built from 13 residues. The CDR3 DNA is TGTGCCAGTAATGGGAGGGGAGGACAGCCCCAGCATTTT. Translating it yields CASNGRGGQPQHF.

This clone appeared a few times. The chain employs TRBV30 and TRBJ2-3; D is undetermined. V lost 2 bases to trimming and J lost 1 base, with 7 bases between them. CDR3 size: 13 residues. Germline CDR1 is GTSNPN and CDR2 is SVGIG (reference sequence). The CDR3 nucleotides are TGTGCCTGGAGTCCCCCAGGCACAGATACGCAGTATTTT. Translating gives CAWSPPGTDTQYF.

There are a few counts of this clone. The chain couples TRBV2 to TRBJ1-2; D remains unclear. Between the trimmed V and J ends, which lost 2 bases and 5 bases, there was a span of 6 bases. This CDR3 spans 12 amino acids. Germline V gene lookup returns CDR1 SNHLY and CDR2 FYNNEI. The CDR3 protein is CASSEKAYGYTF. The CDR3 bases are TGTGCCAGCAGTGAAAAAGCGTATGGCTACACCTTC.

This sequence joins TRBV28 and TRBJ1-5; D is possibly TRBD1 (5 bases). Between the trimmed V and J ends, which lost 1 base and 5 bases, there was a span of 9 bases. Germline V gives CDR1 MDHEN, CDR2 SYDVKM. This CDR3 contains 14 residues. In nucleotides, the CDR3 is TGTGCCAGCAGTTTATTCGGGGACTATCAGCCCCAGCATTTT. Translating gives CASSLFGDYQPQHF.

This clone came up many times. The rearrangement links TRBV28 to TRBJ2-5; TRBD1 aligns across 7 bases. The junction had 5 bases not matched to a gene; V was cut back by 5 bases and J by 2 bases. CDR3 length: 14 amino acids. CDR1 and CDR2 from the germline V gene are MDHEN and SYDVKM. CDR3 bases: TGTGCCAGCAGTGACCCGGGACAGCAAGAGACCCAGTACTTC. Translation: CASSDPGQQETQYF.